Presented here are 25 T cell receptor beta chains from one specimen sequenced in a study of cytomegalovirus exposure and HLA in healthy donors (TCRdb year 2017). The library was obtained by the immunoSEQ multiplex PCR assay. For the multiplex PCR, a mixture combining 60 forward primers for TCR Vbeta segments and 13 reverse primers for TCR Jbeta segments was used. The immuneACCESS repertoire file appears here via TCRdb, limited to in-frame rearrangements. These files lack a portion of the clones; in checked studies, under half of the deficit traces to unresolved V genes, and the cause of the others is not known. This sample gives about 150,000 clones in total; around 79% of them show up just once. The leading ten clones occupy 2.8% of the sample. Material for sequencing was PBMCs. The source of these receptors is a man between 18 and 29 years old in good health and CMV-seronegative.

The chain has TRBV7-9 and TRBJ1-1; 8 bases align to TRBD1. CDR3 length equals 14 residues. V lost 4 bases to trimming and J lost 6 bases; unmatched junction nucleotides: 7. CDR1 and CDR2 from the germline V gene are SEHNR and FQNEAQ (reference sequence). CDR3 nucleotides: TGTGCCAGCAGCTCGGCACAGGGGGGACCTGAAGCTTTCTTT. This translates into CASSSAQGGPEAFF.

This CDR3 reads CATSRDRGQNYGYTF. The CDR3 DNA follows: TGTGCCACCAGCAGGGACAGGGGACAGAACTATGGCTACACCTTC. The V gene is TRBV15, the J gene TRBJ1-2; TRBD1 agrees at 9 bases. Germline loops: CDR1 LNHNV, CDR2 YYDKDF (reference sequence). V shed 3 bases, J shed 2 bases, and the junction held 4 bases outside the gene matches. The CDR3 runs 15 residues.

Remarks on this clone: Other DNA sequences within the sample encode an identical CDR3. For the CDR3, the DNA is TGTGCCAGCAGCCAAGAGGGGCCCAGGGGAGAGGGCACTGAAGCTTTCTTT. Its protein is CASSQEGPRGEGTEAFF. This chain joins TRBV4-2 and TRBJ1-1, with a weak D call TRBD1 (6 bases). With 0 bases removed from V and 4 bases from J, the gap between germline ends came to 18 bases. Germline V lookup: CDR1 LGHNA, CDR2 YNFKEQ. The CDR3 length is 17 residues.

The gene calls are TRBV5-1 and TRBJ2-2; TRBD1 is a possible D gene (6 bases). The germline V and J ends were trimmed by 1 base and 1 base, with 8 bases remaining between them. Germline assignment: CDR1 SGHRS and CDR2 YFSETQ. This CDR3 has 15 amino acids. The CDR3 loop reads CASSLSDRNTGELFF. The CDR3 DNA reads as TGCGCCAGCAGCTTGTCGGACAGGAACACCGGGGAGCTGTTTTTT.

The V gene is TRBV6-5, the J gene TRBJ1-2; perhaps TRBD1 as D (5 bases). The CDR3 has 13 residues. Trimming shortened V by 0 bases and J by 8 bases, and 10 bases separated the two germline ends. Per the germline V gene, CDR1 is MNHEY and CDR2 is SVGAGI. Here the CDR3 DNA reads TGTGCCAGCAGTTACTCTGAAGGGGTCGGCTACACCTTC. This gives the protein CASSYSEGVGYTF.

The chain uses TRBV4-1 and TRBJ2-3; 10 bases map to TRBD2. Trimming removed 5 bases from V and 5 bases from J; junction bases left unmatched: 10. CDR1 and CDR2 (germline): MGHRA, YSYEKL. This CDR3 is 16 amino acids long. The CDR3 region has the DNA TGCGCCAGCAGCTCCCAAGCGGGGGGGCGGGTAGATACGCAGTATTTT. Translation: CASSSQAGGRVDTQYF.

This chain connects TRBV5-1 to TRBJ2-1, with TRBD2 matching 8 bases. J was trimmed by 2 bases and V by 1 base; bases with no gene match: 2. Germline V gives CDR1 SGHRS, CDR2 YFSETQ. The CDR3 runs 15 residues. CDR3 loop: CASSLNGGAYNEQFF. The CDR3 coding sequence is TGCGCCAGCAGCTTGAACGGGGGGGCCTACAATGAGCAGTTCTTC.

A few counts support this clone. The rearrangement links TRBV5-1 to TRBJ2-5, with 9 nucleotides matching TRBD1. Germline CDR1 is SGHRS and CDR2 is YFSETQ. This CDR3 is 16 amino acids long. V trimming: 4 bases; J trimming: 5 bases; junction bases outside the gene matches: 12. The CDR3 reads CASSTPQGAYGETQYF. Written as DNA, the CDR3 is TGCGCCAGCAGCACACCACAGGGGGCTTATGGGGAGACCCAGTACTTC.

The rearrangement links TRBV6-6 to TRBJ1-1, with 7 nucleotides matching TRBD1. From germline, CDR1 is MNHNY and CDR2 SVGAGI (reference sequence). Unmatched junction bases numbered 6, after V lost 0 bases and J lost 5 bases. This CDR3 is built from 15 residues. The CDR3 protein is CASSYSDRMGTEAFF. For the CDR3, the DNA is TGTGCCAGCAGTTACTCGGACAGGATGGGGACTGAAGCTTTCTTT.

This clone was seen a handful of times. This sequence joins TRBV5-1 and TRBJ1-1, with TRBD1 as a possible D gene (6 bases). Deletions cut 3 bases from V and 1 base from J, with 13 bases between. This CDR3 contains 15 residues. From germline, CDR1 is SGHRS and CDR2 YFSETQ. CDR3 amino acids: CASSSTGSANTEAFF. CDR3 DNA sequence: TGCGCCAGCAGCTCAACAGGGTCGGCGAACACTGAAGCTTTCTTT.

This chain connects TRBV5-1 to TRBJ2-7, with a tentative D call TRBD1 (5 bases). V shed 7 bases and J shed 0 bases, with 20 bases lying between them. The CDR3 consists of 16 residues. Germline CDR1 SGHRS, CDR2 YFSETQ. The CDR3 nucleotides read TGCGCCAGCGAAAATAAAGGGGTGTACATCTCCTACGAGCAGTACGTC. Translating it yields CASENKGVYISYEQYV.

The CDR3 DNA sequence: TGTGCCAGCAGCTTGGGCAGGGTGAACACCGGGGAGCTGTTTTTT. As protein: CASSLGRVNTGELFF. The chain has TRBV7-8 and TRBJ2-2; a possible D gene is TRBD1 (5 bases). The CDR3 has 15 amino acids. Germline V lookup: CDR1 SGHVS, CDR2 FQNEAQ. The V gene lost 3 bases and the J gene lost 1 base, with 9 bases spanning the gap.

The chain couples TRBV4-1 to TRBJ2-7, with 7 positions matching TRBD1. The CDR3 contains 14 residues. With V trimmed by 2 bases and J by 4 bases, 5 bases remained unmatched. In germline, CDR1 is MGHRA, CDR2 YSYEKL. CDR3 DNA: TGCGCCAGCAGCCAACCGGACAGGAGGTACGAGCAGTACGTC. This encodes CASSQPDRRYEQYV.

V is TRBV11-2 and J is TRBJ2-4, with D possibly being TRBD1 (6 bases). The CDR3 runs 14 residues. Germline lookup yields CDR1 SGHAT and CDR2 FQNNGV. Trimming shortened V by 7 bases and J by 0 bases, and 10 bases separated the two germline ends. CDR3 sequence: CASNNREAKNIQYF. Written as DNA, the CDR3 is TGTGCCAGCAACAACAGGGAAGCCAAAAACATTCAGTACTTC. Full variable domain (missing parts from reference TRBV11-2 and TRBJ2-4): EAGVAQSPRYKIIEKRQSVAFWCNPISGHATLYWYQQILGQGPKLLIQFQNNGVVDDSQLPKDRFSAERLKGVDSTLKIQPAKLEDSAVYLCASNNREAKNIQYFGAGTRLSVL.

The rearrangement joins TRBV15 to TRBJ2-1, with 8 bases identical to TRBD2. The CDR3 has 16 residues. Germline CDR1 and CDR2: LNHNV and YYDKDF (reference sequence). V lost 0 bases to trimming and J lost 7 bases; unmatched junction nucleotides: 8. In DNA form, the CDR3 reads TGTGCCACCAGCAGAGATCTGTCGGGGGGGTATAATGAGCAGTTCTTC. Its translation is CATSRDLSGGYNEQFF. The complete variable domain, with remaining parts taken from reference TRBV15 and TRBJ2-1, reads DAMVIQNPRYQVTQFGKPVTLSCSQTLNHNVMYWYQQKSSQAPKLLFHYYDKDFNNEADTPDNFQSRRPNTSFCFLDIRSPGLGDTAMYLCATSRDLSGGYNEQFFGPGTRLTVL.

The chain couples TRBV6-1 to TRBJ1-6; D remains ambiguous. V lost 1 base and J 0 bases, leaving 13 bases between the germline ends. Germline CDR1 and CDR2: MNHNS and SASEGT. The CDR3 has 18 residues. In DNA form, the CDR3 reads TGTGCCAGCAGTGAAGGGGTGACACTGAGCTCCTATAATTCACCCCTCCACTTT. Translating it yields CASSEGVTLSSYNSPLHF.

V and J are TRBV10-3 and TRBJ2-1; 7 bases match TRBD2. The trim removed 6 bases at V and 0 bases at J, leaving 5 bases unmatched. Germline V gene data show CDR1 as ENHRY and CDR2 as SYGVKD. The CDR3 covers 15 residues. CDR3 DNA: TGTGCCATCAGCGACGGGGGGTTCTCCTACAATGAGCAGTTCTTC. Protein sequence: CAISDGGFSYNEQFF.

J is TRBJ1-5 and V is TRBV27; D ambiguous. Per germline, CDR1 MNHEY and CDR2 SMNVEV (reference sequence). This CDR3 comprises 14 residues. The V and J ends lost 5 bases and 0 bases respectively, with 8 bases between them. The DNA for the CDR3 is TGTGCCAGCAGTCCCGTTTATAGCAATCAGCCCCAGCATTTT. Translation gives CASSPVYSNQPQHF.

The chain employs TRBV27 and TRBJ2-1; TRBD1 might be the D (5 bases). This CDR3 is built from 13 residues. Trimming removed 3 bases from V and 4 bases from J, with 7 bases in between. Germline CDR1 and CDR2: MNHEY and SMNVEV (reference sequence). The CDR3 sequence is CASSFTGYNEQFF. DNA of the CDR3: TGTGCCAGCAGTTTCACAGGTTACAATGAGCAGTTCTTC.

The chain carries TRBV7-9 and TRBJ2-5; 7 bases line up with TRBD2. The germline V gene has CDR1 SEHNR and CDR2 FQNEAQ (reference sequence). After removal of 1 base from V and 5 bases from J, the junction contained 7 bases not matched to a gene. The CDR3 consists of 15 residues. CDR3 in amino acids: CASSLDGRVGETQYF. DNA of the CDR3: TGTGCCAGCAGCTTAGATGGGAGGGTTGGTGAGACCCAGTACTTC.

The chain is built from TRBV7-9 and TRBJ1-5, with 8 positions matching TRBD1. CDR1 is SEHNR, CDR2 FQNEAQ, per germline (reference sequence). V lost 3 bases, J lost 7 bases, and 5 bases stayed unmatched. This CDR3 has 14 amino acids. The CDR3, as DNA: TGTGCCAGCAGCTTCGGACAGGGCATCCAGCCCCAGCATTTT. Encoded protein: CASSFGQGIQPQHF.

This clone was detected only a few times. The rearrangement uses TRBV19 and TRBJ1-2; 7 nucleotides agree with TRBD1. V dropped 6 bases and J dropped 6; count of bases not matched to a gene: 13. Looked up from germline, CDR1 is LNHDA and CDR2 is SQIVND (reference sequence). The CDR3 loop spans 15 amino acids. CDR3 nucleotide sequence: TGTGCCAGTAGAAACAGGGGCGTGGGAAGCGATGGCTACACCTTC. Translating gives CASRNRGVGSDGYTF.

The genes are TRBV6-5 and TRBJ2-2; 8 nucleotides align to TRBD2. J gave up 8 bases and V 5 bases, and 7 bases lay outside the gene matches. CDR1 and CDR2 from the germline V gene are MNHEY and SVGAGI. This CDR3 spans 14 amino acids. For the CDR3, the DNA is TGTGCCAGCAGTCTCCTTAGCGGGGTAGGGGAGCTGTTTTTT. Protein: CASSLLSGVGELFF.

V and J are TRBV27 and TRBJ1-2, with D unclear. Germline V gives CDR1 MNHEY, CDR2 SMNVEV (reference sequence). The CDR3 is made up of 16 amino acids. V lost 4 bases and J lost 2, with 17 bases in between. The CDR3 coding sequence is TGTGCCAGCAGTTCTCTTCCGTGGCCTGAAAACTATGGCTACACCTTC. Its protein is CASSSLPWPENYGYTF.

This chain uses TRBV6-5 with TRBJ1-2; unclear D gene. This CDR3 has 14 residues. CDR1 and CDR2 from the germline V gene are MNHEY and SVGAGI. V lost 0 bases to trimming and J lost 4 bases, with 9 bases between them. This CDR3 reads CASSYSGDSYGYTF. The CDR3 DNA is TGTGCCAGCAGTTACTCCGGGGATTCCTATGGCTACACCTTC.